The entry below gives a single T cell receptor (beta chain) sequence along with its context. V trimming: 2 bases; J trimming: 7 bases; junction bases outside the gene matches: 15. The CDR3 consists of 17 residues. Germline V gene data show CDR1 as SGHVS and CDR2 as FNYEAQ. This sample was taken from a study of blood T cell repertoires in COVID-19. The overall study: Sites in the United States, Italy and Spain provided acute and convalescent COVID-19 samples. PBMCs, B-cell-depleted T cells, or T cells provided the cDNA or gDNA that made up the material.

Methods used by the authors: Counts of nucleated cells, estimated from reference gene primer amplification, were obtained. The table came from immunoSEQ multiplex PCR; TCRdb's copy has only in-frame clones and leaves some out. For V, J and clone size, that table is used; D and trimming come from the DNA. The sample records 200,000 to 250,000 clones, approximately 86% being singletons. This TCR derives from a man between 18 and 35 years old with active or convalescent COVID-19. The V call is TRBV7-6, the J call TRBJ2-7; the match to TRBD2 covers 9 bases. Sequencing was carried out using peripheral blood. DNA of the CDR3: TGTGCCAGCAGCTTATCTGGACTAGCGACGATCACGAGGGAGCAGTACTTC. Translated, it gives CASSLSGLATITREQYF.